This TCR beta chain was identified during a study of T cells in localized non-small cell lung cancer. Clones were sequenced by immunoSEQ multiplex PCR, and TCRdb holds only the in-frame ones, with some missing. The table has some 25,000 clones, approximately 89% seen once. Per the germline V gene, CDR1 is SGHTA and CDR2 is FQGNSA. After removal of 5 bases from V and 0 bases from J, the junction contained 5 bases not matched to a gene. The CDR3 consists of 16 residues. The receptor was derived from a woman aged 40 to 75 with stage III lung adenocarcinoma. This sample comprised peripheral blood mononuclear cells, obtained before any cancer treatment. The V gene is TRBV7-2, the J gene TRBJ2-4; 9 bases match TRBD1. The CDR3 nucleotides are TGTGCCAGCAGCGAGGACAGGGGACTAGCCAAAAACATTCAGTACTTC. It codes for CASSEDRGLAKNIQYF.